A selection of T cell receptor beta chains follows, all from one sample in a study of cytomegalovirus exposure and HLA in healthy donors. Measured with immunoSEQ multiplex PCR; TCRdb has only the in-frame clones, and not every one. This table holds more than 95,000 clones, roughly 76% found once. Sequencing was carried out using PBMCs. Every receptor here comes from a woman aged 55-70 years in good health and CMV-seropositive. The CDR3 runs from the conserved cysteine through the conserved F or W. D genes are given only for firm matches. Clone size, where shown, is once, few, many, or a class for clones that have expanded.

D gene	V gene	clone size	J gene	CDR3 DNA	CDR3 protein
TRBD2	TRBV4-3	-	TRBJ2-6	TGCGCCAGCAGCCAAGGCGGGGGGGACTCTGGGGCCAACGTCCTGACTTTC	CASSQGGGDSGANVLTF
-	TRBV4-1	-	TRBJ2-7	TGCGCCAGCAGCCAACTGGGACTTCGAAAATACGAGCAGTACTTC	CASSQLGLRKYEQYF
TRBD1	TRBV30	-	TRBJ2-2	TGTGCCTGGAGTATCGGGACAGGTTTAGGTACCGGGGAGCTGTTTTTT	CAWSIGTGLGTGELFF
TRBD1	TRBV9	-	TRBJ2-2	TGTGCCAGCAGCGCACAGGGGATCGGGAACACCGGGGAGCTGTTTTTT	CASSAQGIGNTGELFF
TRBD1	TRBV7-2	few	TRBJ2-5	TGTGCCAGCAGCTTTTGGACAGGGGGCTGGAGTGAGCAGTACTTC	CASSFWTGGWSEQYF
TRBD2	TRBV2	-	TRBJ2-1	TGTGCCAGCCTAGCGGGGGGTAATCCGGATGAGCAGTTCTTC	CASLAGGNPDEQFF
TRBD1	TRBV5-4	-	TRBJ2-1	TGTGCCAGCAGGCCCTGGACAGGCCGATACAATGAGCAGTTCTTC	CASRPWTGRYNEQFF
-	TRBV10-3	-	TRBJ1-5	TGTGCCATAAAAGACGGTCCGGGGTTCAATCAGCCCCAGCATTTT	CAIKDGPGFNQPQHF
TRBD1	TRBV11-1	-	TRBJ2-7	TGTGCCAGCAGGACACAGGGGGCGGACGTGTACGAGCAGTACTTC	CASRTQGADVYEQYF
-	TRBV21-1	-	TRBJ1-4	TGTGCCAGCAGTCCGTATACGAACAGGGCTCCCGGGGAAAAACTGTTTTTT	CASSPYTNRAPGEKLFF